These T cell receptor beta chains were read from a single sample in a study of regulatory T cells in long-lasting Graves disease. From the multiplex PCR reads, TCRdb called clonotypes with MiXCR, one entry per CDR3 protein. The sample lists hundreds of thousands of distinct CDR3 sequences, around 15% occurring once. In addition, the sample was reused for a study of T cells in Graves' hyperthyroidism and ophthalmopathy.

Sequencing used peripheral blood mononuclear cells (PBMCs), obtained at new diagnosis, from a patient treated with antithyroid drugs. The receptors were gathered from a middle-aged woman with Graves disease. CDR3s include the opening cysteine and the closing phenylalanine or tryptophan. Each record gives: CDR3 protein, CDR3 DNA, clone size, V gene, D gene, J gene. D genes are given only for firm matches. Not all rows give a size; the values are once, few, many and, for expanded clones, a class.

CSASPSGRSYNEQFF | TGCAGTGCTTCACCTAGCGGACGCTCCTACAATGAGCAGTTCTTC | few | TRBV20-1 | TRBD2 | TRBJ2-1
CSARGAYEQYF | TGCAGTGCTAGGGGGGCATACGAGCAGTACTTC | many | TRBV20-1 | - | TRBJ2-7
CASSQDPRLAGSYEQYF | TGTGCCAGCAGCCAAGATCCCCGCTTAGCGGGCTCCTACGAGCAGTACTTC | - | TRBV14 | TRBD2 | TRBJ2-7
CASPLGGDTDTQYF | TGTGCCAGCCCCCTGGGAGGGGACACAGATACGCAGTATTTT | many | TRBV7-2 | TRBD2 | TRBJ2-3
CASSLASGNGDTQYF | TGCGCCAGCAGCTTAGCTAGCGGGAACGGGGATACGCAGTATTTT | - | TRBV11-2 | TRBD2 | TRBJ2-3
CASSQWGQPQHF | TGTGCCAGCAGCCAATGGGGTCAGCCCCAGCATTTT | few | TRBV3-1 | - | TRBJ1-5
CATSRDRQVMNTEAFF | TGTGCCACCAGCAGGGACCGACAGGTAATGAACACTGAAGCTTTCTTT | - | TRBV15 | - | TRBJ1-1
CASSQDRGPEQYF | TGTGCCAGCAGCCAAGATCGGGGGCCCGAGCAGTACTTC | - | TRBV4-2 | - | TRBJ2-7
CASSEDFGSYEQYF | TGTGCCAGCAGCGAGGACTTTGGGTCATACGAGCAGTACTTC | many | TRBV5-5 | - | TRBJ2-7
CASRLINKQFF | TGTGCCAGCAGACTAATCAATAAGCAGTTCTTC | - | TRBV27 | - | TRBJ2-1
CASSWPGTDEKLFF | TGTGCCAGCAGCTGGCCCGGGACAGATGAAAAACTGTTTTTT | - | TRBV7-9 | TRBD1 | TRBJ1-4
CASSPTMEKLFF | TGTGCCAGCAGCCCGACGATGGAAAAACTGTTTTTT | - | TRBV12-3/TRBV12-4 | - | TRBJ1-4
CASSFGGVGGYTF | TGTGCCAGCAGTTTTGGAGGGGTCGGCGGCTACACCTTC | many | TRBV28 | - | TRBJ1-2
CATSRGGLAGGGSYNEQFF | TGTGCCACCAGCAGAGGGGGACTAGCGGGGGGCGGGTCCTACAATGAGCAGTTCTTC | many | TRBV15 | TRBD2 | TRBJ2-1
CSVRVSDQPQHF | TGCAGCGTTAGGGTGAGTGACCAGCCCCAGCATTTT | many | TRBV29-1 | - | TRBJ1-5
CASSRSGTSVHEQFF | TGTGCCAGCAGCCGTTCTGGGACTAGCGTCCATGAGCAGTTCTTC | - | TRBV5-6 | TRBD2 | TRBJ2-1
CATGGGSVGSPLHF | TGTGCCACCGGGGGGGGCAGCGTGGGGTCACCCCTCCACTTT | - | TRBV12-3/TRBV12-4 | - | TRBJ1-6
CSARKGFGETQYF | TGCAGTGCTAGAAAAGGCTTTGGGGAGACCCAGTACTTC | - | TRBV20-1 | - | TRBJ2-5
CASSLRVSLFNSPLHF | TGTGCCAGCAGTCTCAGGGTGTCCCTCTTCAATTCACCCCTCCACTTT | many | TRBV2 | - | TRBJ1-6
CASSYYRDTVGYTF | TGTGCCAGCAGTTACTACCGGGACACAGTGGGCTACACCTTC | - | TRBV6-2/TRBV6-3 | - | TRBJ1-2
CASSSPTEPQHF | TGTGCCAGCAGTTCCCCGACAGAACCCCAGCATTTT | many | TRBV6-5 | - | TRBJ1-5
CASSSDRTEAFF | TGTGCCAGCAGCTCGGACAGGACCGAAGCTTTCTTT | many | TRBV6-1 | TRBD1 | TRBJ1-1
CASSLEGGPGIEQFF | TGTGCCAGCAGCTTAGAGGGCGGGCCAGGGATTGAGCAGTTCTTC | many | TRBV11-2 | - | TRBJ2-1
CAISERGANEKLFF | TGTGCCATCAGTGAGAGGGGTGCTAATGAAAAACTGTTTTTT | - | TRBV10-3 | - | TRBJ1-4
CASSQVAVDNEQFF | TGTGCCAGCAGCCAAGTGGCGGTCGACAATGAGCAGTTCTTC | few | TRBV3-1 | - | TRBJ2-1
CASSPSVLNQPQHF | TGCGCCAGCAGCCCTAGCGTCCTCAATCAGCCCCAGCATTTT | - | TRBV4-1 | - | TRBJ1-5
CASSFGGDSGYTF | TGTGCCAGCAGTTTTGGGGGCGATTCTGGCTACACCTTC | many | TRBV12-3/TRBV12-4 | - | TRBJ1-2
CSVTPGTSTDTQYF | TGCAGCGTTACCCCAGGGACTAGCACAGATACGCAGTATTTT | many | TRBV29-1 | - | TRBJ2-3
CASSPTSGGQETQYF | TGTGCCAGCAGCCCGACTAGCGGGGGGCAAGAGACCCAGTACTTC | many | TRBV7-9 | TRBD2 | TRBJ2-5